The 10 T cell receptor beta chains listed next were all sequenced from one sample in a study of cytomegalovirus exposure and HLA in healthy donors. Repertoires were generated with immunoSEQ multiplex PCR, while TCRdb's copy carries only in-frame clones and drops some. Here the sample spans fewer than 120,000 clones, 88% being singletons. The source material was PBMCs. The receptors shown here come from a woman under 40 in good health and CMV-seropositive.

This chain joins TRBV6-1 and TRBJ2-3; possibly TRBD1 for D (5 bases). Trimming shortened V by 5 bases and J by 0 bases, and 12 bases separated the two germline ends. This CDR3 region has 15 residues. The V gene's germline CDR1 is MNHNS and CDR2 SASEGT. In DNA form, the CDR3 reads TGTGCCAGCAGTTCCCGACAGAAGAGCACAGATACGCAGTATTTT. Its protein is CASSSRQKSTDTQYF.

The chain uses TRBV6-5 and TRBJ1-2, with 7 bases matching TRBD1. Trimming took 2 bases from V and 2 from J; bases not matched to a gene: 2. The CDR3 runs 14 residues. Germline CDR1 reads MNHEY; CDR2 reads SVGAGI. CDR3 loop: CASSYADRNYGYTF. The CDR3 nucleotides are TGTGCCAGCAGTTACGCGGACAGGAACTATGGCTACACCTTC.

V gene TRBV19 combines with J gene TRBJ2-5; D is perhaps TRBD1 (7 bases). The germline V gene has CDR1 LNHDA and CDR2 SQIVND (reference sequence). The CDR3 sequence is 14 residues long. V was trimmed by 10 bases and J by 1 base, leaving 16 bases between them. In DNA form, the CDR3 reads TGTGCCACCTCGACAGGGAGGACCCAAGAGACCCAGTACTTC. Translation gives CATSTGRTQETQYF.

The V gene is TRBV9, the J gene TRBJ2-7, with 10 bases lining up with TRBD2. The CDR3 totals 16 residues. Germline lookup yields CDR1 SGDLS and CDR2 YYNGEE. V lost 0 bases, J lost 7 bases, and 10 bases stayed unmatched. This CDR3 is CASSVGAAGGPAEQYF. In nucleotides, the CDR3 is TGTGCCAGCAGCGTAGGGGCAGCGGGAGGGCCGGCGGAGCAGTACTTC. Filled out from reference TRBV9 and TRBJ2-7, the complete variable domain reads DSGVTQTPKHLITATGQRVTLRCSPRSGDLSVYWYQQSLDQGLQFLIQYYNGEERAKGNILERFSAQQFPDLHSELNLSSLELGDSALYFCASSVGAAGGPAEQYFGPGTRLTVT.

This chain joins TRBV7-2 and TRBJ2-7; D is undetermined. Germline-derived CDR1 and CDR2 are SGHTA and FQGNSA. There are 13 residues in the CDR3. V was clipped by 4 bases and J by 0 bases, with 7 bases between them. CDR3 DNA sequence: TGTGCCAGCAGCTCGGGTAGCTCCTACGAGCAGTACTTC. Its translation: CASSSGSSYEQYF.

This sequence joins TRBV10-2 and TRBJ1-2; D may be TRBD1 (5 bases). Germline-derived CDR1 and CDR2 are WSHSY and SAAADI. The CDR3 spans 13 residues. Trimming removed 10 bases from V and 4 bases from J, with 16 bases in between. The CDR3 region has the DNA TGCGCCACCTGGGACTTCAGTCCCTATGGCTACACCTTC. Its protein is CATWDFSPYGYTF.

The genes are TRBV7-9 and TRBJ2-1, with 11 bases identical to TRBD2. J gave up 4 bases and V 1 base, and 3 bases lay outside the gene matches. Germline assignment: CDR1 SEHNR and CDR2 FQNEAQ (reference sequence). This CDR3 has 16 residues. This CDR3 is CASSLGGTSGYNEQFF. The DNA of the CDR3 is TGTGCCAGCAGCTTAGGCGGGACTAGCGGTTACAATGAGCAGTTCTTC.

The chain uses TRBV7-3 and TRBJ2-3; TRBD2 is a possible D gene (6 bases). CDR1 is SGHTA, CDR2 FQGTGA, per germline. There are 14 residues in the CDR3. Trimming took 3 bases from V and 1 from J, leaving 8 bases between them. Written as DNA, the CDR3 is TGTGCCAGCAGCTTGGGGGGACGCACAGATACGCAGTATTTT. It specifies CASSLGGRTDTQYF.

The rearrangement uses TRBV11-3 and TRBJ1-5, with TRBD1 identical over 8 bases. CDR3 size: 17 residues. Germline assignment: CDR1 SGHNT and CDR2 YENEEA. V lost 1 base and J lost 2; bases outside the gene matches: 7. CDR3 DNA sequence: TGTGCCAGCAGCTTAGGTTCCTCAGGGGGCGGCAATCAGCCCCAGCATTTT. Translated: CASSLGSSGGGNQPQHF. Full variable domain (outside the CDR3, taken from reference TRBV11-3 and TRBJ1-5): EAGVVQSPRYKIIEKKQPVAFWCNPISGHNTLYWYLQNLGQGPELLIRYENEEAVDDSQLPKDRFSAERLKGVDSTLKIQPAELGDSAVYLCASSLGSSGGGNQPQHFGDGTRLSIL.

The chain combines TRBV5-8 with TRBJ2-6; possibly TRBD1 for D (5 bases). This CDR3 comprises 15 residues. CDR1 is SGHTS, CDR2 YDEGEE, per germline. V was trimmed by 4 bases and J by 0 bases, leaving 8 bases between them. CDR3 DNA sequence: TGTGCCAGCAGCGCAGGGTACTCTGGGGCCAACGTCCTGACTTTC. It translates to CASSAGYSGANVLTF.